Listed here are 5 T cell receptor beta chains from one sample, sequenced in a study of T cells in women clearing cervical HPV infection. Here immunoSEQ multiplex PCR was the method, and the copy in TCRdb shows in-frame clones only, minus some. The sample has tens of thousands of clones. Material for sequencing was blood buffy coat. All receptors come from a woman between 18 and 70 years old with a cervical HPV16 infection that either progressed to CIN3+ or cleared (not recorded which).

With respect to this clone: The read ends 3 residues before the CDR3 terminus; that terminus is restored from the germline J gene. The chain joins TRBV29-1 to TRBJ2-7; D may be TRBD1 (6 bases). Germline values: CDR1 SQVTM, CDR2 ANQGSEA. V lost 2 bases and J 6 bases, leaving 17 bases between the germline ends. This CDR3 is 14 amino acids long. CDR3 in amino acids: CSVEYGTGTGEQYF. The sequenced part of the CDR3 DNA is TGCAGCGTTGAATACGGCACAGGGACGGGCGAG.

As regards this clone: The CDR3 end lies 3 residues beyond the end of the read and is filled in from the germline J gene. The chain recombines TRBV7-3 with TRBJ1-1, with TRBD1 identical over 7 bases. The V gene end was trimmed by 1 base and the J gene end by 2 bases; junction bases not matched to a gene: 10. The CDR3 contains 17 residues. Per the germline V gene, CDR1 is SGHTA and CDR2 is FQGTGA. The CDR3 protein is CASSLRGGASFNTEAFF. CDR3 DNA, as far as it was read: TGTGCCAGCAGCTTAAGAGGGGGCGCGAGTTTTAACACTGAA.

Of note for this clone: The junction shows a germline mismatch at one end, possibly a read error. This CDR3 is CASRYYNEQFF. The CDR3 DNA, read in part, is TGTGCCAGCAGGTACTACAATGAG. This chain joins TRBV6-2 or TRBV6-3 and TRBJ2-1; D remains unclear. The read gets to within 3 residues of the CDR3 end, and the germline J gene fills in the rest. The CDR3 extends over 11 amino acids. The germline gives CDR1 MNHEY, CDR2 SVGEGT.

Points on this clone: The read ends 3 residues early relative to the CDR3; the germline J gene fills the gap. V gene TRBV2 combines with J gene TRBJ2-7, with a possible D match to TRBD1 (6 bases). The V and J ends lost 7 bases and 3 bases respectively, with 16 bases between them. This CDR3 is built from 14 residues. The V gene's germline CDR1 is SNHLY and CDR2 FYNNEI. The sequenced CDR3 bases are TGTGCCAGCACTCCCGGACAGAGAATCTACGAG. It translates to CASTPGQRIYE. The CDR3 in its entirety is CASTPGQRIYEQYF. Variable domain in full (rest from reference TRBV2 and TRBJ2-7): EPEVTQTPSHQVTQMGQEVILRCVPISNHLYFYWYRQILGQKVEFLVSFYNNEISEKSEIFDDQFSVERPDGSNFTLKIRSTKLEDSAMYFCASTPGQRIYEQYFGPGTRLTVT.

With respect to this clone: The CDR3 end is not reached by the read, which stops 3 residues before it; the germline J gene fills it in. This chain connects TRBV5-1 to TRBJ2-3; 7 nucleotides align to TRBD1. Germline assignment: CDR1 SGHRS and CDR2 YFSETQ. The CDR3 contains 15 residues. V lost 4 bases, J lost 4 bases, and 9 bases stayed unmatched. CDR3 bases read: TGCGCCAGCAGCCCCGGACAGGTGCTTTCAGATACG. It yields the protein CASSPGQVLSDT. The full CDR3 protein is CASSPGQVLSDTQYF.